The 11 T cell receptor beta chains in this list originate from one sample, sequenced in a study of blood T cell repertoires in COVID-19. Using immunoSEQ multiplex PCR, the repertoire was profiled, and TCRdb retains in-frame clones only, with some absent. The sample shows 150,000 to 200,000 clones, more than 80% of them seen only once. Source material: PBMCs or T cells enriched from blood (not recorded which). The source is a man aged 50-59 years who had recovered from COVID-19.

This rearrangement joins TRBV7-2 to TRBJ1-6, with D maybe TRBD1 (6 bases). V lost 3 bases and J 8 bases, leaving 14 bases between the germline ends. Germline V gene lookup returns CDR1 SGHTA and CDR2 FQGNSA. This CDR3 has 15 residues. For the CDR3, the DNA is TGTGCCAGCAGCTTGGTTACAGGGATTGATTCACCCCTCCACTTT. It encodes CASSLVTGIDSPLHF. Together with reference TRBV7-2 and TRBJ1-6, the CDR3 gives the full variable domain: GAGVSQSPSNKVTEKGKDVELRCDPISGHTALYWYRQSLGQGLEFLIYFQGNSAPDKSGLPSDRFSAERTGGSVSTLTIQRTQQEDSAVYLCASSLVTGIDSPLHFGNGTRLTVT.

The chain has TRBV2 and TRBJ2-7, with TRBD1 matching over 10 bases. With V trimmed by 11 bases and J by 5 bases, 12 bases remained unmatched. Germline lookup yields CDR1 SNHLY and CDR2 FYNNEI. The CDR3 is 14 residues long. The CDR3 spells CAGTRGQGSHEQYF. CDR3 coding DNA: TGTGCCGGAACCCGGGGACAGGGGTCCCACGAGCAGTACTTC.

V gene TRBV6-5 combines with J gene TRBJ1-4; D is uncertain. V was cut by 5 bases and J by 8 bases, with 15 bases left in between. Germline CDR1 reads MNHEY; CDR2 reads SVGAGI. The CDR3 spans 14 residues. CDR3 amino acids: CASSTTTRREKLFF. The CDR3 region has the DNA TGTGCCAGCAGTACGACCACTAGAAGGGAAAAACTGTTTTTT.

This chain connects TRBV5-1 to TRBJ1-1; D is uncertain. Looked up from germline, CDR1 is SGHRS and CDR2 is YFSETQ. Trimming removed 2 bases from V and 4 bases from J, with 6 bases in between. This CDR3 is 12 amino acids long. The CDR3 sequence: CASSLTSTEAFF. For the CDR3, the DNA is TGCGCCAGCAGCTTAACGAGCACTGAAGCTTTCTTT.

CDR3 DNA sequence: TGTGCCATCAGTGAGGGTACAGGGCGGCCTTCCTCCTACGAGCAGTACTTC. It codes for CAISEGTGRPSSYEQYF. The chain employs TRBV10-3 and TRBJ2-7, with D maybe TRBD1 (6 bases). The CDR3 is made up of 17 amino acids. Germline CDR1 ENHRY, CDR2 SYGVKD. Between the trimmed V and J ends, which lost 2 bases and 0 bases, there was a span of 17 bases.

About this clone itself: This same CDR3 is encoded by further DNA sequences in the sample. The rearrangement uses TRBV29-1 and TRBJ2-1; possible D gene TRBD1, 5 bases. CDR1 is SQVTM and CDR2 is ANQGSEA in the germline V gene. V was trimmed by 3 bases and J by 3 bases, leaving 6 bases between them. The CDR3 runs to 12 residues. The CDR3 bases are TGCAGCGTTGACGGACACTACAATGAGCAGTTCTTC. Translated, it gives CSVDGHYNEQFF.

The V call is TRBV27, the J call TRBJ1-2; 11 nucleotides line up with TRBD1. CDR1 and CDR2 from the germline V gene are MNHEY and SMNVEV (reference sequence). The V and J ends lost 5 bases and 6 bases, in that order; junction bases with no gene match: 5. The CDR3 contains 14 residues. CDR3: CASSPRTGGNGYTF. The DNA for the CDR3 is TGTGCCAGCAGTCCTAGGACAGGGGGCAATGGCTACACCTTC.

The chain uses TRBV6-2 or TRBV6-3 and TRBJ1-1, with 10 bases fitting TRBD1. CDR3 length: 17 residues. The V and J ends lost 2 bases and 0 bases, in that order; junction bases with no gene match: 6. CDR1 MNHEY and CDR2 SVGEGT come from the germline V gene. CDR3 protein: CASSYTTGTGVNTEAFF. In DNA form, the CDR3 reads TGTGCCAGCAGTTACACAACCGGGACAGGGGTGAACACTGAAGCTTTCTTT.

The CDR3: CASRFQGSKTEAFF. Here the CDR3 DNA reads TGTGCCAGCAGGTTCCAGGGAAGTAAGACTGAAGCTTTCTTT. The chain links TRBV7-2 to TRBJ1-1; tentative D call: TRBD1 (5 bases). Germline assignment: CDR1 SGHTA and CDR2 FQGNSA. This CDR3 spans 14 amino acids. Trimming took off 6 bases at V and 5 bases at J, with 16 bases between the two ends.

This clone was recorded a few times. The V gene is TRBV28, the J gene TRBJ2-2; 8 positions match TRBD2. The junction had 10 bases not matched to a gene; V was cut back by 6 bases and J by 4 bases. The CDR3 spans 16 residues. From germline, CDR1 is MDHEN and CDR2 SYDVKM. CDR3 loop: CASRVHAGGLTGELFF. The CDR3 coding sequence is TGTGCCAGCAGAGTTCACGCGGGGGGTCTCACCGGGGAGCTGTTTTTT.

The J gene is TRBJ1-2, the V gene TRBV7-2; TRBD1 is a possible D gene (5 bases). Trimming left V 2 bases short and J 4 bases short, with 14 bases between. The germline gives CDR1 SGHTA, CDR2 FQGNSA. CDR3 size: 15 residues. The CDR3 DNA reads as TGTGCCAGCAGCTTAAGCGCGGGGGATGGCTATGGCTACACCTTC. Amino acids: CASSLSAGDGYGYTF.